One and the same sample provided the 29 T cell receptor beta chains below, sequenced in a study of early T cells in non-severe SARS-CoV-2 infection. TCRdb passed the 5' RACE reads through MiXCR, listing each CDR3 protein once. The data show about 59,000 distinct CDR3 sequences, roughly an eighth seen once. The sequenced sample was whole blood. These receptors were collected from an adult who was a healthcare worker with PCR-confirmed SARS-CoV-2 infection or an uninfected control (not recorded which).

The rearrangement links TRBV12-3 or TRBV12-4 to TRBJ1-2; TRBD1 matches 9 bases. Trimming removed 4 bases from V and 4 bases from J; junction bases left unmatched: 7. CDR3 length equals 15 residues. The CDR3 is CASSSPDRGGYGYTF. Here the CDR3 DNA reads TGTGCCAGCAGTTCCCCGGACAGGGGTGGCTATGGCTACACCTTC.

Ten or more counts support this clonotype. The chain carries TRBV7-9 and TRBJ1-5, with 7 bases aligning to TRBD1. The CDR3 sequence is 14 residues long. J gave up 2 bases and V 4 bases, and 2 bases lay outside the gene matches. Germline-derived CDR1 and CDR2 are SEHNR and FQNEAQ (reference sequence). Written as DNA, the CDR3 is TGTGCCAGCAGCTCCGGGACAGGCAATCAGCCCCAGCATTTT. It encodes CASSSGTGNQPQHF.

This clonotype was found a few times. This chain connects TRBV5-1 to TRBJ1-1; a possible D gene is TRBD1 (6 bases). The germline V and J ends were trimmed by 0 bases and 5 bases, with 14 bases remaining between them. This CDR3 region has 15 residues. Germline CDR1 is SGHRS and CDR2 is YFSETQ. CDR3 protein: CASSLDGQRGTEAFF. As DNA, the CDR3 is TGCGCCAGCAGCTTGGACGGGCAGAGGGGGACTGAAGCTTTCTTT.

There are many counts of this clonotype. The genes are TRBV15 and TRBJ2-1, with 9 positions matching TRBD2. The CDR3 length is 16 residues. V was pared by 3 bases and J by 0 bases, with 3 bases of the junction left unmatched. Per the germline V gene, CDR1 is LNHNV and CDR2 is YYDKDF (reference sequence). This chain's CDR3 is CATSRDSGGSYNEQFF. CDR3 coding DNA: TGTGCCACCAGCAGGGATAGCGGGGGCTCCTACAATGAGCAGTTCTTC.

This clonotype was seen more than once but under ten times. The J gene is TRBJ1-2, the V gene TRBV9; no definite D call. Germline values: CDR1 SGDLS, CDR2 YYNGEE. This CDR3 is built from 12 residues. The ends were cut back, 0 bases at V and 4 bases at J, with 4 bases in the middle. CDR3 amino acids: CASSVGVYGYTF. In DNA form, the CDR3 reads TGTGCCAGCAGCGTAGGCGTCTATGGCTACACCTTC.

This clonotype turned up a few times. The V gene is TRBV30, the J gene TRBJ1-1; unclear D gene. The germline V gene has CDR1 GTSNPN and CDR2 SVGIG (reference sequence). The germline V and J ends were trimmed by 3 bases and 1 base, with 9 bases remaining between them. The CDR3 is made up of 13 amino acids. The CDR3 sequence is CAWSSRANTEAFF. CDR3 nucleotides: TGTGCCTGGAGCTCTCGGGCGAACACTGAAGCTTTCTTT.

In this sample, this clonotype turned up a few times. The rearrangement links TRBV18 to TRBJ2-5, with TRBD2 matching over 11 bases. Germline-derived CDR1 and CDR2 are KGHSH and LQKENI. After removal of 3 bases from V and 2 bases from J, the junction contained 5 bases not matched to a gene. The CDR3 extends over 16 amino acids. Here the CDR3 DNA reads TGTGCCAGCTCACCTGAACTAGCGGGGGCACAAGAGACCCAGTACTTC. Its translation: CASSPELAGAQETQYF.

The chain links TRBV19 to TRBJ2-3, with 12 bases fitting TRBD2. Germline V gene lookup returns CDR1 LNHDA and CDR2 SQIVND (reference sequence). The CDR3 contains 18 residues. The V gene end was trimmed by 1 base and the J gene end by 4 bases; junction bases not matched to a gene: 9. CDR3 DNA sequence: TGTGCCAGTAGTATAGGGTGGACGACTAGCGGGGGAGCAGATACGCAGTATTTT. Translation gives CASSIGWTTSGGADTQYF.

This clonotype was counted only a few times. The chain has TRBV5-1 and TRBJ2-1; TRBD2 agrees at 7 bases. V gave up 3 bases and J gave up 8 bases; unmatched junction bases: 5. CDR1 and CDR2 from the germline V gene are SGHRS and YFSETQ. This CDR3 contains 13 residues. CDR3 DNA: TGCGCCAGCAGCTGGGGAGGGCCTGATGAGCAGTTCTTC. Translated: CASSWGGPDEQFF.

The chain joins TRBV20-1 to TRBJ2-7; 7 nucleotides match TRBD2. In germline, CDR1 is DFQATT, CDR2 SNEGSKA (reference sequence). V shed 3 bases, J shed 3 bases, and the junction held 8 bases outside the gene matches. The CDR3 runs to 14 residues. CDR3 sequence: CSASSERGDYEQYF. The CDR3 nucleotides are TGCAGTGCTAGTAGTGAGCGGGGAGACTACGAGCAGTACTTC.

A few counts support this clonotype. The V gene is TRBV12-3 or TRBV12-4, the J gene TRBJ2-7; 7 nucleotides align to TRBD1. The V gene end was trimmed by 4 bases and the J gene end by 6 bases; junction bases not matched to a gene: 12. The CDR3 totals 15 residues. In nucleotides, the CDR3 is TGTGCCAGCAGTTCCCGGCAGACAGGGCGAGGCGAGCAGTACTTC. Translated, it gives CASSSRQTGRGEQYF.

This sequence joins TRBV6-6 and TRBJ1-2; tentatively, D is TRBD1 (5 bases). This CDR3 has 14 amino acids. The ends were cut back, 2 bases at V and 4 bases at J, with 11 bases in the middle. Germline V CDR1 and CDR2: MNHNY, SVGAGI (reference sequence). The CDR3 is CASSYKGPGYGYTF. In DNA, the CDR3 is TGTGCCAGCAGTTACAAGGGGCCCGGCTATGGCTACACCTTC.

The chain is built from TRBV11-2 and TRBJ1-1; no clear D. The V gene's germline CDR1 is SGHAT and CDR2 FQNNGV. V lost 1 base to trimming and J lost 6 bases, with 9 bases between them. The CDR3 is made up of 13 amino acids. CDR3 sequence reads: CASSLVIGSEAFF. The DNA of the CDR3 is TGTGCCAGCAGCTTAGTAATAGGCTCTGAAGCTTTCTTT.

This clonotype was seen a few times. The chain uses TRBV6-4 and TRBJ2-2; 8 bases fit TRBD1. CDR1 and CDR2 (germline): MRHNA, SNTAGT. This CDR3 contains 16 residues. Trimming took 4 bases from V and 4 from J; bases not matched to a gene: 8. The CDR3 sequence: CASSGGGTGATGELFF. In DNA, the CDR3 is TGTGCCAGCAGTGGTGGGGGGACAGGAGCCACCGGGGAGCTGTTTTTT.

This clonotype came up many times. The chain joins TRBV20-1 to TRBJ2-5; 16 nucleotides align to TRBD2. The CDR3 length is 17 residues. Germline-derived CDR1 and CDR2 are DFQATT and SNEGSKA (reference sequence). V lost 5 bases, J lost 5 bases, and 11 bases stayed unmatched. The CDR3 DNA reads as TGCAGTGCTCCCCCGGGGACTAGCGGGGGGGTCGGGGAGACCCAGTACTTC. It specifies CSAPPGTSGGVGETQYF.

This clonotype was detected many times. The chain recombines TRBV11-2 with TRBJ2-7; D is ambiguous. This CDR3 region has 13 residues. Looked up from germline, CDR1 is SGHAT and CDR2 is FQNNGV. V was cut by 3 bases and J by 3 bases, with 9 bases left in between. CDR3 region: CASSFGSNYEQYF. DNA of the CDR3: TGTGCCAGCAGCTTTGGGTCGAACTACGAGCAGTACTTC.

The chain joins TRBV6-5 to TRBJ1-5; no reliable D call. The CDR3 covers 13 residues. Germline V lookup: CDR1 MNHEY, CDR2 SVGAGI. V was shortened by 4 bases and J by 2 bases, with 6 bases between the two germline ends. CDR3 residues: CASSWKGNQPQHF. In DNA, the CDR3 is TGTGCCAGCAGTTGGAAGGGCAATCAGCCCCAGCATTTT.

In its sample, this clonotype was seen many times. The CDR3 is CASSLRARGADTEAFF. The CDR3 region has the DNA TGTGCCAGCAGCCTCCGGGCGCGGGGTGCGGATACTGAAGCTTTCTTT. This rearrangement joins TRBV7-9 to TRBJ1-1; D gene ambiguous. Germline V CDR1 and CDR2: SEHNR, FQNEAQ (reference sequence). The ends were cut back, 5 bases at V and 5 bases at J, with 21 bases in the middle. The CDR3 has 16 amino acids.

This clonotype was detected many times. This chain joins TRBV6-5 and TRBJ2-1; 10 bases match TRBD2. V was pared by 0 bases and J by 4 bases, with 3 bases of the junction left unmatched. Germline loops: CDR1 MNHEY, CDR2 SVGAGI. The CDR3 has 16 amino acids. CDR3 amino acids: CASSYSPSGGYNEQFF. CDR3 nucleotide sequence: TGTGCCAGCAGTTACTCCCCTAGCGGGGGTTACAATGAGCAGTTCTTC.

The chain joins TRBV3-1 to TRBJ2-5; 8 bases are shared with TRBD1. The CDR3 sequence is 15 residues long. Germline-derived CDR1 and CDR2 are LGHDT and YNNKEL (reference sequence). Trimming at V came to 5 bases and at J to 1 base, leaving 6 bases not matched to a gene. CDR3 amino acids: CASSFRTGLQETQYF. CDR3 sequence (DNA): TGTGCCAGCAGCTTCCGGACAGGGCTCCAAGAGACCCAGTACTTC.

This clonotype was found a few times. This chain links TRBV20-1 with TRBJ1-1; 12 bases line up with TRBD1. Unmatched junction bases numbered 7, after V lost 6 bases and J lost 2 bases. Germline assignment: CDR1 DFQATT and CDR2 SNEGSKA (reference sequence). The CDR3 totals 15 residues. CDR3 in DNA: TGCAGTGCCTCCGGGACAGGGGGCCCCAACACTGAAGCTTTCTTT. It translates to CSASGTGGPNTEAFF.

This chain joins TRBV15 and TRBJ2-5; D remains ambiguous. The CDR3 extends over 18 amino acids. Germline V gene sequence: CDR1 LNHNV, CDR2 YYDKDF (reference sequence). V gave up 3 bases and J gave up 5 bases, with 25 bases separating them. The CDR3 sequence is CATSSPLQSFMGHETQYF. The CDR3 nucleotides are TGTGCCACCAGCAGTCCCCTACAATCTTTCATGGGCCATGAGACCCAGTACTTC.

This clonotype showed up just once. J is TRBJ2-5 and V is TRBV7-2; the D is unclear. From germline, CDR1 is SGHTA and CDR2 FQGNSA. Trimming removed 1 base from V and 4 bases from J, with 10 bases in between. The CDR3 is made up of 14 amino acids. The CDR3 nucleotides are TGTGCCAGCAGCTTAGTGGGTAGTACAGAGACCCAGTACTTC. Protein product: CASSLVGSTETQYF.

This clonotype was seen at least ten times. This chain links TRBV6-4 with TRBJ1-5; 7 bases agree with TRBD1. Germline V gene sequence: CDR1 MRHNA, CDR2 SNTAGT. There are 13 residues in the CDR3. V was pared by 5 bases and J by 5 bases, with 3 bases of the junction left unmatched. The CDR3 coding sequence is TGTGCCAGCAGTCAGGGGGTCGATCAGCCCCAGCATTTT. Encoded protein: CASSQGVDQPQHF.

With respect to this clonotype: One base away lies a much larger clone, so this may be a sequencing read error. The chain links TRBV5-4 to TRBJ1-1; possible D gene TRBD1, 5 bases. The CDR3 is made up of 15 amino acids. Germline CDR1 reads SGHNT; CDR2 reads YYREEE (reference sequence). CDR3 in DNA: TGTGCCAGCAGAGGAATCGGGACGCCGAACACTGGAGCTTTCTTT. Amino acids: CASRGIGTPNTGAFF.

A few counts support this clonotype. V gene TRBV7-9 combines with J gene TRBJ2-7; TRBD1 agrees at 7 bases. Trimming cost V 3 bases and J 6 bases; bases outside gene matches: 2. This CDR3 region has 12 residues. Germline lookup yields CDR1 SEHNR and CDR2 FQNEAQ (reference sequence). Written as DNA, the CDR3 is TGTGCCAGCAGCTTGACAGGGACCGAGCAGTACTTC. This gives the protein CASSLTGTEQYF.

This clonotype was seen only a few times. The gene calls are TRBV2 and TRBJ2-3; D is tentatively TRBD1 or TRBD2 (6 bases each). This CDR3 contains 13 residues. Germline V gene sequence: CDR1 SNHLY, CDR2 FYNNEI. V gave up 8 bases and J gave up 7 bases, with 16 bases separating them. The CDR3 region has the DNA TGTGCCAGCCGGAGGGACAACGCGAATACGCAGTATTTT. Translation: CASRRDNANTQYF. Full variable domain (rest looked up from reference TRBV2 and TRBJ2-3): EPEVTQTPSHQVTQMGQEVILRCVPISNHLYFYWYRQILGQKVEFLVSFYNNEISEKSEIFDDQFSVERPDGSNFTLKIRSTKLEDSAMYFCASRRDNANTQYFGPGTRLTVL.

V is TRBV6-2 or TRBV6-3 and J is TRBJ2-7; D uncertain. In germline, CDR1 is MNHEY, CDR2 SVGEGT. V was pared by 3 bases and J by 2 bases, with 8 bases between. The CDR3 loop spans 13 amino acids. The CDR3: CASSYGSTYEQYF. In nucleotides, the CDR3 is TGTGCCAGCAGTTATGGCAGTACCTACGAGCAGTACTTC.

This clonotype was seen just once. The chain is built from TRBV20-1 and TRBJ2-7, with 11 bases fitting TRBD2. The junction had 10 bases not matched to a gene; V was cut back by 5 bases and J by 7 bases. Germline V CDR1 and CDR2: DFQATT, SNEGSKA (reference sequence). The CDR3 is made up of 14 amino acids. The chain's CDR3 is CSAPKLAGGVEQYF. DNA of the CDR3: TGCAGTGCTCCGAAGCTAGCGGGGGGCGTGGAGCAGTACTTC.